Listed below are T cell receptor beta chains from one sample, sequenced in a study of T cell responses to AZD1222 COVID-19 vaccine. Measured with immunoSEQ multiplex PCR; TCRdb has only the in-frame clones, and not every one. The sample records over 110,000 clones, 92% being singletons. Source: peripheral blood, taken 28 days after the second AZD1222 dose. The receptors were gathered from an adult who received the AZD1222 COVID-19 vaccine. Both conserved end residues are part of each CDR3. Fields, in order: J gene, clone size, D gene, V gene, CDR3 DNA, CDR3 protein. The D gene is left open where the match is weak. Some rows mark clone size as missing; the rest say once, few, many or name a class of expanded clone.

TRBJ1-6 | . | TRBD1 | TRBV7-2 | TGTGCCAGCAGCTCTTACCGGGACAGAAATTCACCCCTCCACTTT | CASSSYRDRNSPLHF
TRBJ1-3 | . | TRBD1 | TRBV5-1 | TGCGCCAGCAGCGCGGGACAGTTAACTGGGAACACCATATATTTT | CASSAGQLTGNTIYF
TRBJ2-7 | . | . | TRBV7-9 | TGTGCCAGTGGGGTGGGCTCCTACGAGCAGTACTTC | CASGVGSYEQYF
TRBJ1-5 | . | . | TRBV10-1 | TGCGCCAGCACCCCCGGTCGGGTCTGGCCGGAAAGCAATCAGCCCCAGCATTTT | CASTPGRVWPESNQPQHF
TRBJ1-2 | . | TRBD1 | TRBV10-1 | TGCGCCAGGATTCAATTGGGACAGATCTATGGCTACACCTTC | CARIQLGQIYGYTF
TRBJ1-2 | . | TRBD1 | TRBV7-2 | TGTGCCAGCAGCTCTCGACAGGGGGCCGAGGAAGGCTACACCTTC | CASSSRQGAEEGYTF
TRBJ1-1 | . | . | TRBV5-6 | TGTGCCAGCAGCTGGGGAATCTCACGGGTTGGTCCGGCTGAAGCTTTCTTT | CASSWGISRVGPAEAFF
TRBJ1-1 | . | . | TRBV9 | TGTGCCAGCAGCGTGGCGGTGAACACTGAAGCTTTCTTT | CASSVAVNTEAFF
TRBJ1-2 | . | . | TRBV7-2 | TGTGCCAGCAGCCCTGGACGGAACTATGGCTACACCTTC | CASSPGRNYGYTF
TRBJ1-2 | . | . | TRBV6-5 | TGTGCCAGCAGTACGACGGGGAGCTTTCTTGGAACCTTC | CASSTTGSFLGTF
TRBJ2-1 | . | . | TRBV5-8 | TGTGCCAGCAGCTCCCTGGGGCGATCCTACAATGAGCAGTTCTTC | CASSSLGRSYNEQFF
TRBJ1-5 | . | TRBD1 | TRBV19 | TGTGCCAGTACCCGGACAGGGGGTTTCGGCAATCAGCCCCAGCATTTT | CASTRTGGFGNQPQHF
TRBJ1-2 | . | . | TRBV4-1 | TGCGCCAGCAGCCAAGATTGGGGAGTTCCCGTGCCCTATGGCTACACCTTC | CASSQDWGVPVPYGYTF
TRBJ1-3 | few | . | TRBV15 | TGTGCCACCAGCACCCGGACATCTGGAAACACCATATATTTT | CATSTRTSGNTIYF
TRBJ1-2 | . | . | TRBV7-3 | TGTGCCAGCAGTTCATCCGGGACGGATGGCTACACCTTC | CASSSSGTDGYTF
TRBJ2-6 | . | TRBD1 | TRBV3-1/TRBV3-2 | TGTGCCAGCAGCAACTTTACCAGGGGGAAGGATGTCCTGACTTTC | CASSNFTRGKDVLTF
TRBJ1-1 | . | . | TRBV7-3 | TGTGCCAGCAGCTTAGACAGGATCGATGAAGCTTTCTTT | CASSLDRIDEAFF
TRBJ1-3 | . | . | TRBV6-6 | TGTGCCAGCAGTACCGAGGACCTTTACTCTGGAAACACCATATATTTT | CASSTEDLYSGNTIYF
TRBJ2-4 | . | TRBD2 | TRBV11-2 | TGTGCCAGCAGCCCTCGGGGGGGAGCCAAAAACATTCAGTACTTC | CASSPRGGAKNIQYF
TRBJ1-1 | . | . | TRBV6-5 | TGTGCCAGCGGGAGGAACACTGAAGCTTTCTTT | CASGRNTEAFF
TRBJ1-5 | . | TRBD1 | TRBV27 | TGTGCCAGCAGTTTCGACAGGGGCACTCAGCCCCAGCATTTT | CASSFDRGTQPQHF
TRBJ1-6 | . | . | TRBV6-1 | TGTGCCAGCAGTGAGGAACAGTCCTATAATTCACCCCTCCACTTT | CASSEEQSYNSPLHF
TRBJ2-5 | . | TRBD1 | TRBV5-1 | TGCGCCAGCAGATTCCAATTGACAGGGTATGAGACCCAGTACTTC | CASRFQLTGYETQYF
TRBJ1-4 | . | TRBD1 | TRBV6-5 | TGTGCCACGCGGGGGACAGCCTTTAATGAAAAACTGTTTTTT | CATRGTAFNEKLFF
TRBJ2-3 | . | TRBD2 | TRBV9 | TGTGCCAGCAGCGTAGGTCGACTAGCGGGGGGGAGCACAGATACGCAGTATTTT | CASSVGRLAGGSTDTQYF
TRBJ1-6 | . | . | TRBV12-5 | TGTGCTAGTGGCCTTCCCGGTACAGGCGGCCGTCGGTCACCCCTCCACTTT | CASGLPGTGGRRSPLHF
TRBJ1-3 | . | . | TRBV12-5 | TGTGCTAGTGGTTTGAGCTCTGGAAACACCATATATTTT | CASGLSSGNTIYF
TRBJ2-1 | . | TRBD1 | TRBV24-1 | TGTGCCACCAGTGACTCGACAGGGCCCTCCTACAATGAGCAGTTCTTC | CATSDSTGPSYNEQFF
TRBJ2-1 | . | . | TRBV2 | TGTGCCAGCAGTGACGAGGCAGTTGAGCAGTTCTTC | CASSDEAVEQFF
TRBJ1-5 | . | . | TRBV6-1 | TGTGCCAGCAGTGAACGTGGGCAAGACGAACGGGCACCTGCGAATCAGCCCCAGCATTTT | CASSERGQDERAPANQPQHF
TRBJ1-2 | . | . | TRBV27 | TGTGCCAGCAGTCCACGCTACCTACCTGATGGCTACACCTTC | CASSPRYLPDGYTF
TRBJ1-1 | . | TRBD1 | TRBV7-3 | TGTGCCAGCAGCTTGGGACAGGGGAGCACTGAAGCTTTCTTT | CASSLGQGSTEAFF
TRBJ2-1 | once | . | TRBV4-2 | TGTGCCAGCAGCCAATTCATTGCAGGGGAAGTCTACAATGAGCAGTTCTTC | CASSQFIAGEVYNEQFF
TRBJ1-3 | . | . | TRBV11-3 | TGTGCCAGCAGCCGAGATGGAAACACCATATATTTT | CASSRDGNTIYF
TRBJ2-6 | . | TRBD1 | TRBV9 | TGTGCCAGCAGCGCTCCGGGACAGGTCTCTGGGGCCAACGTCCTGACTTTC | CASSAPGQVSGANVLTF
TRBJ2-7 | . | TRBD2 | TRBV19 | TGTGCCAGTAGGCCCGGGACTAGCGGGAGCTACGAGCAGTACTTC | CASRPGTSGSYEQYF
TRBJ1-2 | . | . | TRBV2 | TGTGCCAGCAGCCGGGACTGGAACTATGGCTACACCTTC | CASSRDWNYGYTF
TRBJ1-2 | once | TRBD1 | TRBV14 | TGTGCCAGCAGCCCGCGACAGGGGGCTTATTATGGCTACACCTTC | CASSPRQGAYYGYTF
TRBJ1-2 | . | TRBD1 | TRBV4-1 | TGCGCCAGCAGCCAAGCAGGGGGCCAGGGCTACACCTTC | CASSQAGGQGYTF
TRBJ2-5 | . | . | TRBV7-2 | TGTGCCAGCAGCTTAGCCCCTCCGGGGCGGGAGACCCAGTACTTC | CASSLAPPGRETQYF
TRBJ1-6 | . | . | TRBV7-9 | TGTGCCAGCAGCCGAGGGTCGGGGGAGAAACATTCACCCCTCCACTTT | CASSRGSGEKHSPLHF
TRBJ1-1 | . | . | TRBV30 | TGTGCCTGGAGTGTAAGACTGGGAAACACTGAAGCTTTCTTT | CAWSVRLGNTEAFF